This entry lists 23 T cell receptor beta chains sequenced from one sample in a study of T cell responses to AZD1222 COVID-19 vaccine. Generated by immunoSEQ multiplex PCR, the TCRdb table keeps only in-frame clones and is missing some. The sample carries 80,000 to 130,000 clones, 85% to 90% recorded once. Here the sequenced sample was peripheral blood, taken on day 0 of AZD1222 vaccination. The source of these receptors is an adult in good health.

The gene calls are TRBV18 and TRBJ1-1, with D maybe TRBD1 (5 bases). The germline V and J ends were trimmed by 3 bases and 3 bases, with 17 bases remaining between them. Germline V gene lookup returns CDR1 KGHSH and CDR2 LQKENI. This CDR3 comprises 16 residues. This CDR3 reads CASSPRAGLGDTEAFF. CDR3 nucleotide sequence: TGTGCCAGCTCACCGAGGGCAGGGTTGGGCGACACTGAAGCTTTCTTT.

The gene calls are TRBV19 and TRBJ1-5; D is perhaps TRBD1 (6 bases). CDR1 is LNHDA, CDR2 SQIVND, per germline (reference sequence). The CDR3 spans 16 residues. The germline V and J ends were trimmed by 6 bases and 1 base, with 16 bases remaining between them. The CDR3 DNA follows: TGTGCCAGTAGCCCCACAGGGAGAACGAGCAATCAGCCCCAGCATTTT. Translating gives CASSPTGRTSNQPQHF.

This clone showed up just once. The chain recombines TRBV3-1 (or the pseudogene TRBV3-2) with TRBJ1-1, with 8 bases fitting TRBD1. Germline CDR1 LGHDT, CDR2 YNNKEL (reference sequence). The CDR3 runs to 15 residues. V was pared by 3 bases and J by 1 base, with 4 bases of the junction left unmatched. CDR3 bases: TGTGCCAGCAGCCAGACAGGGGCATGGAACACTGAAGCTTTCTTT. Protein: CASSQTGAWNTEAFF.

The rearrangement links TRBV5-1 to TRBJ2-1; 11 bases line up with TRBD1. In germline, CDR1 is SGHRS, CDR2 YFSETQ. The junction had 3 bases not matched to a gene; V was cut back by 3 bases and J by 7 bases. CDR3 length: 14 residues. CDR3 sequence (DNA): TGCGCCAGCAGCTGGCGGGACAGGGGGAATGAGCAGTTCTTC. Its translation is CASSWRDRGNEQFF.

The rearrangement uses TRBV15 and TRBJ1-2; tentative D call: TRBD1 (6 bases). Germline CDR1 and CDR2: LNHNV and YYDKDF (reference sequence). Deletions cut 3 bases from V and 5 bases from J, with 19 bases between. There are 16 residues in the CDR3. The CDR3 nucleotides read TGTGCCACCAGCAGTAAAACCGAGACAGGTTCTTATGGCTACACCTTC. Translated, it gives CATSSKTETGSYGYTF.

V and J are TRBV6-2 or TRBV6-3 and TRBJ2-1, with 13 bases matching TRBD2. Germline values: CDR1 MNHEY, CDR2 SVGEGT. The CDR3 contains 16 residues. The V gene end was trimmed by 5 bases and the J gene end by 9 bases; junction bases not matched to a gene: 10. In DNA, the CDR3 is TGTGCCAGCAGTCGCTACGGGACTAGCGGGGCCAGTGAGCAGTTCTTC. It is translated as CASSRYGTSGASEQFF.

The chain has TRBV15 and TRBJ2-7; D is perhaps TRBD1 (9 bases). The V end was cut by 3 bases, the J end by 1 base, with 16 bases between. CDR1 is LNHNV, CDR2 YYDKDF, per germline (reference sequence). CDR3 length: 16 amino acids. CDR3 DNA sequence: TGTGCCACCAGCAGGGGTAGCGGGACAGGGTCCTACGAGCAGTACTTC. Its translation is CATSRGSGTGSYEQYF.

This chain joins TRBV6-5 and TRBJ1-5; no clear D. Between the trimmed V and J ends, which lost 5 bases and 4 bases, there was a span of 12 bases. The CDR3 consists of 14 residues. Germline lookup yields CDR1 MNHEY and CDR2 SVGAGI. The CDR3 here is CASSPTSQNQPQHF. CDR3 DNA sequence: TGTGCCAGCAGTCCCACCAGCCAAAATCAGCCCCAGCATTTT.

The rearrangement joins TRBV10-3 to TRBJ1-2, with 11 positions matching TRBD1. Germline values: CDR1 ENHRY, CDR2 SYGVKD. The CDR3 extends over 15 amino acids. V was pared by 2 bases and J by 2 bases, with 1 base of the junction left unmatched. In DNA, the CDR3 is TGTGCCATCAGTGAGGGACAGGGGGCAAACTATGGCTACACCTTC. This encodes CAISEGQGANYGYTF.

This clone was counted a few times. The chain recombines TRBV18 with TRBJ2-2, with D maybe TRBD1 (6 bases). V shed 0 bases and J shed 1 base, with 9 bases lying between them. Germline V CDR1 and CDR2: KGHSH, LQKENI. This CDR3 region has 16 residues. CDR3 sequence reads: CASSPPTGQNTGELFF. The CDR3 nucleotides read TGTGCCAGCTCACCACCTACGGGACAGAACACCGGGGAGCTGTTTTTT.

This clone showed up just a few times. This chain joins TRBV2 and TRBJ1-6; D perhaps matches TRBD1 (6 bases). Per germline, CDR1 SNHLY and CDR2 FYNNEI. The CDR3 totals 13 residues. Trimming cost V 7 bases and J 5 bases, with 9 bases left between them. The CDR3 loop is CASNRENNSPLHF. CDR3 bases: TGTGCCAGCAACAGGGAGAATAATTCACCCCTCCACTTT.

This rearrangement joins TRBV7-9 to TRBJ1-1; TRBD1 aligns across 7 bases. Trimming took 3 bases from V and 10 from J; bases not matched to a gene: 5. The CDR3 extends over 12 amino acids. Germline CDR1 is SEHNR and CDR2 is FQNEAQ (reference sequence). CDR3 amino acids: CASSFRQGVAFF. The CDR3 nucleotides are TGTGCCAGCAGCTTCCGACAGGGAGTAGCTTTCTTT.

The chain uses TRBV15 and TRBJ2-3; 7 nucleotides agree with TRBD2. CDR1 and CDR2 (germline): LNHNV, YYDKDF (reference sequence). With V trimmed by 6 bases and J by 4 bases, 7 bases remained unmatched. The CDR3 spans 14 residues. DNA for the CDR3: TGTGCCACCAGTAATACGGGAGGTTCAGATACGCAGTATTTT. It encodes CATSNTGGSDTQYF.

The genes are TRBV7-9 and TRBJ1-6; D is undetermined. CDR1 is SEHNR, CDR2 FQNEAQ, per germline (reference sequence). The CDR3 is made up of 15 amino acids. Trimming took off 1 base at V and 10 bases at J, with 14 bases between the two ends. The CDR3 DNA is TGTGCCAGCAGCTTAGTTCGGGAAGGGAGATCACCCCTCCACTTT. It translates to CASSLVREGRSPLHF. The full variable domain, completed using reference TRBV7-9 and TRBJ1-6, is DTGVSQNPRHKITKRGQNVTFRCDPISEHNRLYWYRQTLGQGPEFLTYFQNEAQLEKSRLLSDRFSAERPKGSFSTLEIQRTEQGDSAMYLCASSLVREGRSPLHFGNGTRLTVT.

This chain joins TRBV10-3 and TRBJ1-2; TRBD1 might be the D (6 bases). The CDR3 runs 15 residues. V was pared by 2 bases and J by 4 bases, with 14 bases between. Germline assignment: CDR1 ENHRY and CDR2 SYGVKD. The CDR3 loop is CAISELGGRGYGYTF. The CDR3 coding sequence is TGTGCCATCAGTGAGCTGGGGGGGCGCGGCTATGGCTACACCTTC.

This rearrangement joins TRBV20-1 to TRBJ1-1, with a weak D call TRBD1 (5 bases). Trimming removed 3 bases at V and 8 bases at J, with 10 bases between. Germline V gene data show CDR1 as DFQATT and CDR2 as SNEGSKA (reference sequence). This CDR3 comprises 11 residues. The chain's CDR3 is CSARGVVEAFF. The CDR3 DNA reads TGCAGTGCTAGGGGGGTCGTCGAAGCTTTCTTT.

V usage is TRBV7-2 and J usage is TRBJ1-2, with unresolved D. Germline assignment: CDR1 SGHTA and CDR2 FQGNSA. The CDR3 is 16 amino acids. Trimming left V 6 bases short and J 7 bases short, with 24 bases between. The CDR3 DNA reads TGTGCCAGCAGTCCCAGACTTGGGCGAGATTTAAGTGGCTACACCTTC. Protein product: CASSPRLGRDLSGYTF. The whole variable domain, filled in from reference TRBV7-2 and TRBJ1-2, reads GAGVSQSPSNKVTEKGKDVELRCDPISGHTALYWYRQSLGQGLEFLIYFQGNSAPDKSGLPSDRFSAERTGGSVSTLTIQRTQQEDSAVYLCASSPRLGRDLSGYTFGSGTRLTVV.

The chain couples TRBV27 to TRBJ1-1, with TRBD1 matching over 7 bases. The CDR3 loop spans 14 amino acids. Germline V gene lookup returns CDR1 MNHEY and CDR2 SMNVEV (reference sequence). With 4 bases clipped from V and 2 bases from J, the junction kept 4 bases outside the gene matches. The CDR3 is CASSWGTDNTEAFF. The CDR3 DNA is TGTGCCAGCAGTTGGGGGACAGATAACACTGAAGCTTTCTTT.

The chain links TRBV14 to TRBJ2-7; 7 nucleotides align to TRBD1. Germline CDR1 SGHDN, CDR2 FVKESK. This CDR3 contains 15 residues. V was clipped by 3 bases and J by 4 bases; unmatched bases: 9. CDR3 nucleotides: TGTGCCAGCAGCCAGAGGGCAGGGGGATGGTACGAGCAGTACTTC. It specifies CASSQRAGGWYEQYF.

V gene TRBV2 combines with J gene TRBJ1-1; D ambiguous. Per the germline V gene, CDR1 is SNHLY and CDR2 is FYNNEI. V shed 5 bases and J shed 0 bases, with 10 bases lying between them. CDR3 size: 14 residues. The CDR3 DNA sequence: TGTGCCAGCAGTATAAGGATTATGAACACTGAAGCTTTCTTT. Its protein is CASSIRIMNTEAFF.

The chain joins TRBV18 to TRBJ2-2; D not resolved. The CDR3 covers 12 residues. The germline gives CDR1 KGHSH, CDR2 LQKENI. V was trimmed by 1 base and J by 5 bases, leaving 2 bases between them. The chain's CDR3 is CASSPLTGELFF. The DNA of the CDR3 is TGTGCCAGCTCACCACTGACCGGGGAGCTGTTTTTT.

This chain joins TRBV28 and TRBJ2-1; 8 nucleotides match TRBD1. Germline V gene sequence: CDR1 MDHEN, CDR2 SYDVKM. The CDR3 contains 14 residues. V lost 6 bases and J lost 5; bases outside the gene matches: 6. The CDR3 DNA reads as TGTGCCAGCAGGGACAGGGAGGTGGACAATGAGCAGTTCTTC. Its protein product is CASRDREVDNEQFF.

The chain recombines TRBV7-2 with TRBJ2-7, with D uncertain. The CDR3 spans 13 residues. V was trimmed by 1 base and J by 3 bases, leaving 7 bases between them. Germline assignment: CDR1 SGHTA and CDR2 FQGNSA. The CDR3 is CASSLGVGYEQYF. The CDR3 DNA is TGTGCCAGCAGCTTAGGAGTCGGCTACGAGCAGTACTTC.